The present T cell receptor beta chain was sequenced within a study of blood T cells in healthy people across ages. Study outcomes and limitations: The diversity estimates, figures obtained from one million T cells, were considered underestimates. Observed TCR beta diversity per million T cells went down as age went up. This fall followed a roughly linear course with age.

The ends were cut back, 6 bases at V and 6 bases at J, with 9 bases in the middle. The CDR3 sequence is 10 residues long. Germline CDR1 DFQATT, CDR2 SNEGSKA (reference sequence). Donor samples were obtained from healthy Caucasian individuals from Russia, aged 6 to 90. For the second PCR, which ran for roughly 7 to 11 cycles, a sample-barcoded 5' primer and a J-beta primer mix were used. One entry per CDR3 protein results from TCRdb running MiXCR on the 5' RACE reads. This sample has 1.5 million to 2 million distinct CDR3 sequences, with roughly 52% found just once. With respect to this clonotype: As yet, its antigen is unknown.

The rearrangement links TRBV20-1 to TRBJ2-7; TRBD2 is a possible D gene (5 bases). This TCR derives from a woman between 40 and 50 years old in good health. The material sequenced was blood. CDR3 in amino acids: CSAMDCEQYF. CDR3 nucleotides: TGCAGTGCCATGGACTGCGAGCAGTACTTC.